This TCR beta chain was recovered during a study of cytomegalovirus exposure and HLA in healthy donors. Points from the study as a whole: In a later analysis, at a false discovery rate of 0.05, 17,000 or so TCR beta sequences matched HLA alleles.

Notes on this clone: The target antigen is unknown.

The germline CDR1 and CDR2 sequences are SGHNT and YYREEE (reference sequence). Trimming left V 0 bases short and J 8 bases short, with 14 bases between. The CDR3 is 14 residues long. The PCR employed 60 Vbeta primers together with 13 Jbeta primers. The data were produced by immunoSEQ multiplex PCR, yet TCRdb's version contains in-frame clones alone and is incomplete. Among tens of thousands of clones listed, approximately 80% were seen once. The V and J genes are TRBV5-4 and TRBJ1-2; a possible D gene is TRBD1 (6 bases). Input material: PBMCs. The sequence was collected from a human donor in good health. This chain's CDR3 is CASSLGQGSTGYTF. In DNA form, the CDR3 reads TGTGCCAGCAGCTTGGGGCAGGGGTCGACGGGCTACACCTTC.